This TCR beta chain came from a study of T cell responses to AZD1222 COVID-19 vaccine. Broader study findings: Donors were chiefly white British, with a greater number of females, and clonal diversity was perhaps underestimated. Sampling captured repertoires only after the peak T cell response. The number of AZD1222 recipients seropositive at baseline was only five to seven. Distributed over spike, vaccine-associated CD4 TCRs predominated at 160-218 and 743-854.

TCRdb's table, derived via immunoSEQ multiplex PCR, lists solely in-frame clones and lacks some. The table lists 100,000 to 110,000 clones, about 83% of them singletons. As to this clone: Its antigen remains unidentified.

Per the germline V gene, CDR1 is ENHRY and CDR2 is SYGVKD. The CDR3 consists of 19 residues. V lost 6 bases and J lost 4; bases outside the gene matches: 16. The rearrangement links TRBV10-3 to TRBJ2-6, with TRBD1 matching 9 bases. Source: peripheral blood, taken on day 0 of AZD1222 vaccination. This sequence originates from an adult in good health. CDR3 DNA sequence: TGTGCCATCAGGAAGTTTGTGACAGGGGGGGGCGGCGGGGCCAACGTCCTGACTTTC. This translates into CAIRKFVTGGGGGANVLTF.